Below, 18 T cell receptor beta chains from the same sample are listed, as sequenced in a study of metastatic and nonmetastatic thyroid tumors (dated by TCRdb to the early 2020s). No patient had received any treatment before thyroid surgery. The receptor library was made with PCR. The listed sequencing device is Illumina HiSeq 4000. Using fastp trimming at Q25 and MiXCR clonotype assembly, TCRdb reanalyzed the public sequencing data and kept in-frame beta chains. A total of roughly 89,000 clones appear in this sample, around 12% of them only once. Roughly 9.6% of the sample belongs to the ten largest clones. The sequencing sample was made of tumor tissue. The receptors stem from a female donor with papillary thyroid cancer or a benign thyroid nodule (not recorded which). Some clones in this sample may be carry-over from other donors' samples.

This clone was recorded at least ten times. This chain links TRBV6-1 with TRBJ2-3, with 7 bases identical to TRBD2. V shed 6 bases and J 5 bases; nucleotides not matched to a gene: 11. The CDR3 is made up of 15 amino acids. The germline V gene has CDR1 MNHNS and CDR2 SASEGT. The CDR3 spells CASRGRREKGDTQYF. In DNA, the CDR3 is TGTGCCAGCAGGGGTAGGCGGGAGAAGGGAGATACGCAGTATTTT.

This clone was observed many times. The CDR3, as DNA: TGTGCCAGCAGCTTATGGGCTAGCGGGAGTCACGAGCAGTACTTC. It specifies CASSLWASGSHEQYF. The chain employs TRBV7-9 and TRBJ2-7, with TRBD2 identical over 10 bases. This CDR3 is built from 15 residues. CDR1 and CDR2 (germline): SEHNR, FQNEAQ (reference sequence). Germline trimming cut 2 bases from V and 5 bases from J; bases unmatched to any gene: 6.

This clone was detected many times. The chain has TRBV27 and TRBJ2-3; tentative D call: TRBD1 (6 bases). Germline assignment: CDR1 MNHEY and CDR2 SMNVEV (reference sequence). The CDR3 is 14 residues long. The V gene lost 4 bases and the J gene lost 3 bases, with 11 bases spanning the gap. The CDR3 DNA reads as TGTGCCAGCAGTTGGGGGCGCGGTACAGATACGCAGTATTTT. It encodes CASSWGRGTDTQYF.

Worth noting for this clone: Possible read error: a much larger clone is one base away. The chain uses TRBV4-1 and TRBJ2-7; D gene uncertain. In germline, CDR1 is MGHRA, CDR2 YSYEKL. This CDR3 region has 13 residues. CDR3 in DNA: TGCGCCATCAGCCAGGAACCGGGCTACGAGCAGTACTTC. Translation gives CAISQEPGYEQYF.

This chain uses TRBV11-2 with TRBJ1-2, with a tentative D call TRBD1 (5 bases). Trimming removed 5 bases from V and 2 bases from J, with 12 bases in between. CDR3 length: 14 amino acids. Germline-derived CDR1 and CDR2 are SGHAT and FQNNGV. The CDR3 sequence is CASSPGTANYGYTF. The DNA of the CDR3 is TGTGCCAGCAGCCCAGGGACGGCGAACTATGGCTACACCTTC.

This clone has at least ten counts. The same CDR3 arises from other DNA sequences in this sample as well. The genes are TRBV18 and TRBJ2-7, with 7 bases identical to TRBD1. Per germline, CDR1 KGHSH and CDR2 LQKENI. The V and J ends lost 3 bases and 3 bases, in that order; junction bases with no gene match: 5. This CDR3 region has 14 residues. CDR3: CASSPRQGVYEQYF. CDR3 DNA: TGTGCCAGCTCACCCAGACAGGGTGTCTACGAGCAGTACTTC. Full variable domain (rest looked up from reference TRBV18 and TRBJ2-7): NAGVMQNPRHLVRRRGQEARLRCSPMKGHSHVYWYRQLPEEGLKFMVYLQKENIIDESGMPKERFSAEFPKEGPSILRIQQVVRGDSAAYFCASSPRQGVYEQYFGPGTRLTVT.

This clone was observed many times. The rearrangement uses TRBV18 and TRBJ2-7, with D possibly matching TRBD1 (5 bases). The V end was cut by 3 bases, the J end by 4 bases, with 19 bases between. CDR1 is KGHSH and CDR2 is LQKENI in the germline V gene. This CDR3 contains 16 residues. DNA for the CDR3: TGTGCCAGCTCACCTGGGGCAGCCCAAAGTAGGTACGAGCAGTACTTC. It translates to CASSPGAAQSRYEQYF. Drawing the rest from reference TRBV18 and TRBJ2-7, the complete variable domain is NAGVMQNPRHLVRRRGQEARLRCSPMKGHSHVYWYRQLPEEGLKFMVYLQKENIIDESGMPKERFSAEFPKEGPSILRIQQVVRGDSAAYFCASSPGAAQSRYEQYFGPGTRLTVT.

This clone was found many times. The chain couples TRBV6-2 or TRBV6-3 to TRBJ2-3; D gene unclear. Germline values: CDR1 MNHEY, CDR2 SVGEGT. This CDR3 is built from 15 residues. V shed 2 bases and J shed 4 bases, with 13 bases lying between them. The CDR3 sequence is CASSYQILWADTQYF. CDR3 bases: TGTGCCAGCAGTTACCAAATTCTTTGGGCAGATACGCAGTATTTT.

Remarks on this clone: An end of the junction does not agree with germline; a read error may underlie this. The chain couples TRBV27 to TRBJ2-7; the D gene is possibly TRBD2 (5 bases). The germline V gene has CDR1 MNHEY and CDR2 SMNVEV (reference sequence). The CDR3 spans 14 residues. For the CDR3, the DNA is TGTGCCAGCAGTTTGGTTAGCGCCGCCTACGAGCAGTACTTT. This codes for CASSLVSAAYEQYF.

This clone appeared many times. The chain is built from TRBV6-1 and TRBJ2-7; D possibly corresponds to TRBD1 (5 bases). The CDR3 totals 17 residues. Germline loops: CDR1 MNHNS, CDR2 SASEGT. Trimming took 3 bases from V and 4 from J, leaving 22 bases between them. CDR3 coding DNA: TGTGCCAGCAGTGAGATCTCGTCAGGGATCCGCATGTACGAGCAGTACTTC. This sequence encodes CASSEISSGIRMYEQYF.

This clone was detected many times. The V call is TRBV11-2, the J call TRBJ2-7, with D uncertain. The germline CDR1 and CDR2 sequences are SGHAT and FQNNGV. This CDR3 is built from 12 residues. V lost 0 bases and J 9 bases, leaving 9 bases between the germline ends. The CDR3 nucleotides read TGTGCCAGCAGCTTAGATAGGGTGGGGCAGTACTTC. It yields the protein CASSLDRVGQYF.

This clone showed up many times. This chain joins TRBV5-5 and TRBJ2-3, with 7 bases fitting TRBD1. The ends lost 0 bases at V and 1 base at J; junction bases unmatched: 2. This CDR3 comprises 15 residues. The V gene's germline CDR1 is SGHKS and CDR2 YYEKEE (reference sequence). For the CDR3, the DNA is TGTGCCAGCAGCTTGGATACAGGGGGCACAGATACGCAGTATTTT. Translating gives CASSLDTGGTDTQYF.

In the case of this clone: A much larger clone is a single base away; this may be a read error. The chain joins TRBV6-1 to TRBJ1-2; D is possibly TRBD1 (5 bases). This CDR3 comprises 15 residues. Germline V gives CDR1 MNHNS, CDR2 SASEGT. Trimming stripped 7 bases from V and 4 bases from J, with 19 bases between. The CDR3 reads CASILSGEYGYGYTF. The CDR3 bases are TGTGCCAGCATCCTCTCGGGGGAGTACGGCTATGGCTACACCTTC.

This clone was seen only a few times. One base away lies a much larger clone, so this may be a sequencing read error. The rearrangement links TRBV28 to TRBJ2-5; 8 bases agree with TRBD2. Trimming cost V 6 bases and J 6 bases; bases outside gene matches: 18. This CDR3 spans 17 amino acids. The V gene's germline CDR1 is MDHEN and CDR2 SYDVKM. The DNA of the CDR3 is TGTGCCAGCAGCCGCCTCCCCCTATCGGGAGGGCCGAAGACCCAGTACTTC. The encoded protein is CASSRLPLSGGPKTQYF.

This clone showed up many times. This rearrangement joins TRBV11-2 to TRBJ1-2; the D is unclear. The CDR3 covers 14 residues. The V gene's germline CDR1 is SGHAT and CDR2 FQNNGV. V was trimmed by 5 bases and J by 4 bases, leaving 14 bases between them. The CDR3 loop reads CASSPLMVPYGYTF. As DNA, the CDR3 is TGTGCCAGCAGCCCCCTCATGGTCCCCTATGGCTACACCTTC.

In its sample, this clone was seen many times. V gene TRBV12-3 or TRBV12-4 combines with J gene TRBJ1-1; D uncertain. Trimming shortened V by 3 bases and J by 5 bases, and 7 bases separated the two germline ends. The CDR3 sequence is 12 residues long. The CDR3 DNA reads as TGTGCCAGCAGTTTGGTAGGTACTGAAGCTTTCTTT. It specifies CASSLVGTEAFF.

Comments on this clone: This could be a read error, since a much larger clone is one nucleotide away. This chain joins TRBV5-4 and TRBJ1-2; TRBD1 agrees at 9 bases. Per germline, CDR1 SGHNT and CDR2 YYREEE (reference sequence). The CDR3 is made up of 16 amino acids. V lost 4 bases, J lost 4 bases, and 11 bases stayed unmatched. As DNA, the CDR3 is TGTGCCAGCAGCCTGGGGCGACAGGGGGATCTCTATGGCTACACCTTC. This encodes CASSLGRQGDLYGYTF.

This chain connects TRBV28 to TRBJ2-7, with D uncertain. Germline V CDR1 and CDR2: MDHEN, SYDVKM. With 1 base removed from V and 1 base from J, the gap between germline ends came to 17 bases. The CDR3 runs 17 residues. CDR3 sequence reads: CASSLSVESTMSYEQYF. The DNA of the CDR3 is TGTGCCAGCAGTTTATCGGTGGAGTCAACAATGTCCTACGAGCAGTACTTC.